This record looks at one TCR beta chain sequence and its context. Its antigen is currently unknown. The authors reverse transcribed all of the isolated RNA, so sequencing captured expressed TCRB transcripts. Some clones are missing from TCRdb's copy, which holds only in-frame ones; the method was immunoSEQ multiplex PCR. This sample has 600,000 or so clones, with 11% to 15% found just once. This specimen comes from a study of beta chain features in type 1 diabetes. Overall study: Taken together, all samples contributed approximately 110 million examined sorted cells. Study outcomes and limitations: Type 1 diabetes patients had TCRB CDR3s that were shorter (moderately but significantly so) in all four CD4+ subsets.

The CDR3 is 15 amino acids. The germline CDR1 and CDR2 sequences are SEHNR and FQNEAQ (reference sequence). V was pared by 5 bases and J by 4 bases, with 15 bases between. The sequenced material came from naive CD4+ T cells from blood. The sequence was obtained from a young man with type 1 diabetes. The gene calls are TRBV7-9 and TRBJ2-1; D call uncertain. The CDR3 region is CASSLKAAPYNEQFF. In DNA, the CDR3 is TGTGCCAGCAGCCTCAAGGCGGCCCCTTACAATGAGCAGTTCTTC.